These 8 T cell receptor beta chains share one sample of origin, sequenced in a study of cytomegalovirus exposure and HLA in healthy donors. The study ran its PCR with 60 Vbeta and 13 Jbeta primers. The assay was immunoSEQ multiplex PCR, and TCRdb's table has in-frame clones only and misses some. In the table there are 77,000 or so clones, around 83% of which are singletons. Sequencing input: PBMCs. These receptors all stem from a man between 65 and 85 years old in good health and CMV-seropositive.

The V and J genes are TRBV19 and TRBJ2-7, with D tentatively TRBD1 (5 bases). Trimming took off 3 bases at V and 6 bases at J, with 15 bases between the two ends. The germline gives CDR1 LNHDA, CDR2 SQIVND (reference sequence). The CDR3 loop spans 14 amino acids. DNA of the CDR3: TGTGCCAGTAGTATCAGGGCAGGGAACGGCGAGCAGTACTTC. Residues: CASSIRAGNGEQYF.

V and J are TRBV28 and TRBJ1-2; 8 nucleotides line up with TRBD1. Trimming cost V 6 bases and J 8 bases; bases outside gene matches: 5. This CDR3 region has 12 residues. CDR1 is MDHEN, CDR2 SYDVKM, per germline. CDR3 protein: CASSGQGGGYTF. The CDR3 bases are TGTGCCAGCAGCGGACAGGGAGGAGGCTACACCTTC.

The gene calls are TRBV18 and TRBJ1-1; D remains unclear. Germline-derived CDR1 and CDR2 are KGHSH and LQKENI. Trimming took 5 bases from V and 0 from J, leaving 10 bases between them. CDR3 length: 14 residues. DNA for the CDR3: TGTGCCAGCTCAGCGGGAGTCATGAACACTGAAGCTTTCTTT. Its translation is CASSAGVMNTEAFF.

The rearrangement links TRBV6-4 to TRBJ2-3, with a tentative D call TRBD1 (5 bases). Germline-derived CDR1 and CDR2 are MRHNA and SNTAGT. V was shortened by 4 bases and J by 5 bases, with 13 bases between the two germline ends. CDR3 length: 14 amino acids. This chain's CDR3 is CASSVAQGIDTQYF. DNA for the CDR3: TGTGCCAGCAGTGTGGCCCAGGGAATAGATACGCAGTATTTT.

The chain has TRBV7-6 and TRBJ2-5; 9 bases match TRBD2. This CDR3 contains 16 residues. Germline V gives CDR1 SGHVS, CDR2 FNYEAQ. With 1 base clipped from V and 1 base from J, the junction kept 4 bases outside the gene matches. The chain's CDR3 is CASSLVGTSSQETQYF. The CDR3 DNA reads TGTGCCAGCAGCTTAGTTGGGACTAGCTCCCAAGAGACCCAGTACTTC.

This chain joins TRBV10-3 and TRBJ2-1; D unresolved. V was clipped by 3 bases and J by 2 bases, with 5 bases between them. Germline V lookup: CDR1 ENHRY, CDR2 SYGVKD. The CDR3 loop spans 13 amino acids. CDR3 nucleotide sequence: TGTGCCATCAGTGAAGTAGCCTACAATGAGCAGTTCTTC. Translating it yields CAISEVAYNEQFF.

This chain links TRBV9 with TRBJ2-1; D is ambiguous. The germline gives CDR1 SGDLS, CDR2 YYNGEE. Trimming shortened V by 4 bases and J by 6 bases, and 11 bases separated the two germline ends. The CDR3 is 13 residues long. CDR3 sequence reads: CASSSNVANEQFF. CDR3 nucleotide sequence: TGTGCCAGCAGCTCGAACGTGGCCAATGAGCAGTTCTTC.

V and J are TRBV6-1 and TRBJ2-2, with 10 bases that match TRBD2. V lost 2 bases to trimming and J lost 4 bases; unmatched junction nucleotides: 13. CDR1 is MNHNS and CDR2 is SASEGT in the germline V gene. The CDR3 contains 19 residues. The CDR3 DNA sequence: TGTGCCAGCAGTGAATTTGGTGTCGGTCTAGCGGGAGCCACCGGGGAGCTGTTTTTT. Protein: CASSEFGVGLAGATGELFF.